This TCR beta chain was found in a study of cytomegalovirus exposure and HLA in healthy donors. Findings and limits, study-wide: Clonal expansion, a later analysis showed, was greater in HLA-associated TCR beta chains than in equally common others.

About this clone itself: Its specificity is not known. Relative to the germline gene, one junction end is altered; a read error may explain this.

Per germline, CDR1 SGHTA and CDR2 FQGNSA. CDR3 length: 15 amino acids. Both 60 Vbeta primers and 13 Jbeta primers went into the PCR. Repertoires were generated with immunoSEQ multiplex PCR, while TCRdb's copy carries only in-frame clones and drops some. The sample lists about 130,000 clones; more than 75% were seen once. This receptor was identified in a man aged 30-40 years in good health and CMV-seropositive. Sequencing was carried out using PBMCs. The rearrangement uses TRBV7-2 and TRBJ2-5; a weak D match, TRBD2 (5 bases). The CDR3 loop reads CASSFGFSDQETQYF. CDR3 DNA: TGTGCCAGCAGCTTCGGGTTTAGCGACCAGGAGACCCAGTACTTC.